Below are 27 T cell receptor beta chains sequenced from a single sample in a study of early T cells in non-severe SARS-CoV-2 infection. TCRdb re-analysed the 5' RACE reads in MiXCR, keeping a single row per CDR3 protein. Found here are about 110,000 distinct CDR3 sequences, 8.5% to 14% of them singletons; the top ten hold 6.5% to 8%. Sequencing used whole blood. These receptor sequences come from an adult who was a healthcare worker with PCR-confirmed SARS-CoV-2 infection or an uninfected control (not recorded which).

This chain connects TRBV4-1 to TRBJ2-1; TRBD1 is a possible D gene (6 bases). CDR1 is MGHRA and CDR2 is YSYEKL in the germline V gene. This CDR3 spans 14 amino acids. V was cut by 0 bases and J by 9 bases, with 12 bases left in between. For the CDR3, the DNA is TGCGCCAGCAGCCAAGATGTCACAGGGTTTGAGCAGTTCTTC. Translation: CASSQDVTGFEQFF.

This clonotype has at least ten counts. The chain combines TRBV6-2 or TRBV6-3 with TRBJ2-7, with D perhaps matching TRBD1 or TRBD2 (6 bases each). This CDR3 is built from 13 residues. The V end was cut by 8 bases, the J end by 5 bases, with 16 bases between. Germline values: CDR1 MNHEY, CDR2 SVGEGT. Here the CDR3 DNA reads TGTGCCAGCGGAGGGGGTGAGCCCCACGAGCAGTACTTC. This sequence encodes CASGGGEPHEQYF.

This clonotype appeared many times. The chain joins TRBV4-3 to TRBJ2-7, with D possibly being TRBD1 (6 bases). Germline CDR1 and CDR2: LGHNA and YSLEER. The CDR3 loop spans 14 amino acids. V lost 1 base and J 5 bases, leaving 12 bases between the germline ends. DNA for the CDR3: TGCGCCAGCAGCCAAGGAAGACAGGCCGACGAGCAGTACTTC. This codes for CASSQGRQADEQYF.

This clonotype was seen a few times. This chain uses TRBV5-1 with TRBJ1-1; D perhaps matches TRBD1 (5 bases). The CDR3 consists of 15 residues. V gave up 2 bases and J gave up 1 base, with 12 bases separating them. Germline assignment: CDR1 SGHRS and CDR2 YFSETQ. The DNA for the CDR3 is TGCGCCAGCAGCTTCGAAGGGGCGGGGAACACTGAAGCTTTCTTT. Protein product: CASSFEGAGNTEAFF.

This clonotype was recorded at least ten times. V gene TRBV7-2 combines with J gene TRBJ2-7; no clear D. Deletions cut 2 bases from V and 5 bases from J, with 7 bases between. Germline lookup yields CDR1 SGHTA and CDR2 FQGNSA. The CDR3 consists of 12 residues. The CDR3 region is CASSLRRDEQYF. The CDR3 DNA sequence: TGTGCCAGCAGCTTACGCCGGGACGAGCAGTACTTC.

The chain recombines TRBV28 with TRBJ2-2, with D perhaps TRBD1 or TRBD2 (6 bases each). The CDR3 is 16 amino acids. Germline V lookup: CDR1 MDHEN, CDR2 SYDVKM. V lost 4 bases to trimming and J lost 6 bases, with 18 bases between them. The CDR3 protein is CASSSWGAGWSGELFF. The CDR3 nucleotides are TGTGCCAGCAGTTCCTGGGGGGCAGGATGGTCCGGGGAGCTGTTTTTT.

J is TRBJ2-2 and V is TRBV5-1; D might be TRBD2 (6 bases). Trimming took 1 base from V and 5 from J, leaving 12 bases between them. The length of the CDR3 is 15 residues. The germline V gene encodes CDR1 SGHRS and CDR2 YFSETQ. The CDR3 spells CASSLSERETGELFF. The CDR3 DNA is TGCGCCAGCAGCTTGTCAGAACGGGAGACCGGGGAGCTGTTTTTT.

This chain uses TRBV7-9 with TRBJ2-2; D tentatively fits TRBD1 or TRBD2 (6 bases each). The CDR3 length is 13 residues. Trimming shortened V by 3 bases and J by 13 bases, and 15 bases separated the two germline ends. Germline-derived CDR1 and CDR2 are SEHNR and FQNEAQ (reference sequence). Here the CDR3 DNA reads TGTGCCAGCAGCTTGAAGGGGGGCGGCTTGCTGTTTTTT. This codes for CASSLKGGGLLFF. The variable domain in full, completed from reference TRBV7-9 and TRBJ2-2, reads DTGVSQNPRHKITKRGQNVTFRCDPISEHNRLYWYRQTLGQGPEFLTYFQNEAQLEKSRLLSDRFSAERPKGSFSTLEIQRTEQGDSAMYLCASSLKGGGLLFFGEGSRLTVL.

This clonotype was found many times. The chain carries TRBV6-1 and TRBJ2-7; 7 nucleotides align to TRBD2. V shed 6 bases, J shed 7 bases, and the junction held 12 bases outside the gene matches. Germline-derived CDR1 and CDR2 are MNHNS and SASEGT. The CDR3 has 14 residues. The CDR3 protein is CASSPKSGTGEQYF. Here the CDR3 DNA reads TGTGCCAGCAGCCCGAAAAGCGGGACTGGTGAGCAGTACTTC.

This clonotype was observed a few times. The chain employs TRBV28 and TRBJ1-6; D perhaps matches TRBD1 (6 bases). Trimming removed 6 bases at V and 8 bases at J, with 11 bases between. Germline loops: CDR1 MDHEN, CDR2 SYDVKM. The CDR3 sequence is 13 residues long. The CDR3 region has the DNA TGTGCCAGCAGACAGGGTAGTTATTCACCCCTCCACTTT. Amino acids: CASRQGSYSPLHF.

V and J are TRBV9 and TRBJ2-2, with 7 nucleotides matching TRBD2. The CDR3 sequence is 16 residues long. The ends lost 2 bases at V and 11 bases at J; junction bases unmatched: 15. From germline, CDR1 is SGDLS and CDR2 YYNGEE. CDR3 residues: CASSVSWREFTSELFF. DNA of the CDR3: TGTGCCAGCAGCGTCTCCTGGCGGGAGTTCACCTCAGAGCTGTTTTTT.

This clonotype came up many times. The chain carries TRBV6-2 or TRBV6-3 and TRBJ1-2; TRBD1 might be the D (6 bases). Germline V gives CDR1 MNHEY, CDR2 SVGEGT. This CDR3 spans 16 amino acids. Trimming removed 4 bases from V and 6 bases from J, with 21 bases in between. For the CDR3, the DNA is TGTGCCAGCAGTTTCGTAAGCGCGGACAGACGACATGGCTACACCTTC. This sequence encodes CASSFVSADRRHGYTF.

This clonotype was found many times. This sequence joins TRBV29-1 and TRBJ2-1, with unresolved D. The CDR3 is made up of 13 amino acids. Germline CDR1 SQVTM, CDR2 ANQGSEA. The V end was cut by 6 bases, the J end by 5 bases, with 14 bases between. The CDR3 loop reads CSVRTARNNEQFF. CDR3 DNA sequence: TGCAGCGTCCGTACCGCTAGGAACAATGAGCAGTTCTTC.

For this clonotype: A read error may be the cause here, since a much bigger clone is one base away. The V call is TRBV9, the J call TRBJ2-7; 8 positions agree with TRBD2. The CDR3 is made up of 14 amino acids. Germline-derived CDR1 and CDR2 are SGDLS and YYNGEE. CDR3: CANSVRSGSDEQYF. CDR3 nucleotide sequence: TGTGCCAACAGCGTTAGGAGCGGGAGCGACGAGCAGTACTTC.

This clonotype was found many times. The chain recombines TRBV28 with TRBJ2-3; 8 nucleotides match TRBD1. The CDR3 is 12 residues long. V shed 5 bases, J shed 9 bases, and the junction held 4 bases outside the gene matches. The V gene's germline CDR1 is MDHEN and CDR2 SYDVKM. The CDR3 nucleotides read TGTGCCAGCAGTCAAACAGGGGGGACGCAGTATTTT. Its protein is CASSQTGGTQYF.

The chain uses TRBV7-9 and TRBJ2-7; D is uncertain. There are 14 residues in the CDR3. The V end was cut by 6 bases, the J end by 4 bases, with 16 bases between. The V gene's germline CDR1 is SEHNR and CDR2 FQNEAQ (reference sequence). CDR3 in DNA: TGTGCCAGCAGTTCAAGCAATGGTTTATACGAGCAGTACTTC. Translation: CASSSSNGLYEQYF.

This clonotype was detected many times. The genes are TRBV19 and TRBJ2-7; 9 bases align to TRBD2. The germline CDR1 and CDR2 sequences are LNHDA and SQIVND (reference sequence). The CDR3 is 14 residues long. V lost 3 bases and J lost 2; bases outside the gene matches: 2. The CDR3 nucleotides are TGTGCCAGTAGTATCGGACTAGCGCCCTACGAGCAGTACTTC. Amino acids: CASSIGLAPYEQYF.

There are many counts of this clonotype. The junction differs from germline at one of its ends, possibly a read error. The rearrangement joins TRBV19 to TRBJ2-1, with a possible D match to TRBD2 (6 bases). The CDR3 loop spans 13 amino acids. CDR1 is LNHDA, CDR2 SQIVND, per germline (reference sequence). The CDR3 coding sequence is TGTGCCAGTAGCATAGCGGTCTACAATGAGCAGTTCTTC. Translated: CASSIAVYNEQFF.

With respect to this clonotype: The junction departs from germline at one end; a sequencing error may be responsible. V is TRBV6-6 and J is TRBJ1-5; no reliable D call. CDR3 length: 12 residues. Germline V gene sequence: CDR1 MNHNY, CDR2 SVGAGI (reference sequence). This chain's CDR3 is CASSNSDQPQHF. The CDR3 DNA is TGTGCCAGCAGTAACTCAGATCAGCCCCAGCATTTT.

This clonotype was counted at least ten times. J is TRBJ2-1 and V is TRBV4-3; 9 bases line up with TRBD1. CDR1 and CDR2 (germline): LGHNA, YSLEER. V gave up 0 bases and J gave up 4 bases; unmatched junction bases: 1. The CDR3 covers 15 residues. The CDR3 loop is CASSQDGTGYNEQFF. DNA of the CDR3: TGCGCCAGCAGCCAAGACGGGACAGGGTACAATGAGCAGTTCTTC.

The chain is built from TRBV4-1 and TRBJ2-7; 7 bases match TRBD2. Germline V lookup: CDR1 MGHRA, CDR2 YSYEKL. Trimming removed 0 bases from V and 3 bases from J; junction bases left unmatched: 5. There are 15 residues in the CDR3. As DNA, the CDR3 is TGCGCCAGCAGCCAAGATGCGGGAGAGGGCTACGAGCAGTACTTC. This encodes CASSQDAGEGYEQYF.

The table lists this clonotype with a few counts. The V gene is TRBV12-3 or TRBV12-4, the J gene TRBJ2-4; D gene ambiguous. The germline V and J ends were trimmed by 4 bases and 7 bases, with 14 bases remaining between them. The CDR3 extends over 14 amino acids. The chain's CDR3 is CASSSAERYNIQYF. The CDR3 DNA reads TGTGCCAGCAGTTCTGCCGAGAGGTATAACATTCAGTACTTC.

This clonotype was detected only a few times. The gene calls are TRBV24-1 and TRBJ1-1; 7 bases match TRBD1. The J segment lost 4 bases and the V segment lost 4 bases, leaving 8 bases of the junction unmatched. Looked up from germline, CDR1 is KGHDR and CDR2 is SFDVKD. The CDR3 runs to 15 residues. CDR3 sequence: CATSDPRQGVTEAFF. CDR3 DNA: TGTGCCACCAGTGACCCTCGACAGGGTGTCACTGAAGCTTTCTTT.

This clonotype was seen a few times. The V call is TRBV2, the J call TRBJ2-3, with a weak D call TRBD2 (6 bases). CDR3 length: 15 amino acids. The germline V and J ends were trimmed by 5 bases and 4 bases, with 16 bases remaining between them. The germline CDR1 and CDR2 sequences are SNHLY and FYNNEI. The CDR3 bases are TGTGCCAGCAGTCCGGCCTGGACGGGGGCAGATACGCAGTATTTT. This translates into CASSPAWTGADTQYF.

This clonotype appeared a few times. The chain employs TRBV11-2 and TRBJ2-3, with TRBD2 matching 7 bases. CDR1 is SGHAT, CDR2 FQNNGV, per germline. CDR3 length equals 14 residues. Trimming cost V 3 bases and J 5 bases; bases outside gene matches: 5. CDR3 protein: CASSLGGRIDTQYF. The DNA for the CDR3 is TGTGCCAGCAGCTTGGGCGGGAGAATAGATACGCAGTATTTT. The full variable domain, completed using reference TRBV11-2 and TRBJ2-3, is EAGVAQSPRYKIIEKRQSVAFWCNPISGHATLYWYQQILGQGPKLLIQFQNNGVVDDSQLPKDRFSAERLKGVDSTLKIQPAKLEDSAVYLCASSLGGRIDTQYFGPGTRLTVL.

This clonotype was observed many times. This chain joins TRBV15 and TRBJ1-2; 7 bases line up with TRBD1. The V gene's germline CDR1 is LNHNV and CDR2 YYDKDF (reference sequence). The CDR3 spans 14 residues. Losses at the gene ends were 5 bases for V and 8 bases for J; bases not matched to a gene: 11. CDR3 protein: CATSSRTDRAGYTF. In DNA, the CDR3 is TGTGCCACCAGCTCCCGGACTGACAGGGCGGGCTACACCTTC.

This clonotype was detected ten times or more. The chain uses TRBV11-1 and TRBJ2-7; no clear D. Between the trimmed V and J ends, which lost 3 bases and 3 bases, there was a span of 6 bases. The CDR3 covers 12 residues. The V gene's germline CDR1 is SGHAT and CDR2 FQDESV (reference sequence). CDR3 loop: CASSLVNYEQYF. The CDR3 region has the DNA TGTGCCAGCAGCTTGGTCAACTACGAGCAGTACTTC.